This T cell receptor (beta chain) was obtained from a study of blood T cell repertoires in COVID-19. Whole-study context: Whether acute or convalescent, the COVID-19 samples came from the United States, Italy and Spain.

Donors were grouped by their self-reported clinical history. The CDR3 covers 16 residues. The ends were cut back, 1 base at V and 5 bases at J, with 17 bases in the middle. Germline lookup yields CDR1 SNHLY and CDR2 FYNNEI. In the source study's methods: Amplifying reference gene primers gave estimates of nucleated cell counts. Generated by immunoSEQ multiplex PCR, the TCRdb table keeps only in-frame clones and is missing some. V, J and clone size were drawn from that table, and D and trimming were deduced from the DNA. This table has more than 300,000 clones, roughly nine tenths appearing once. Material: PBMCs or T cells enriched from blood (not recorded which). The sequence came from a woman aged 40 to 49 who had been exposed to COVID-19. V gene TRBV2 combines with J gene TRBJ2-5; D might be TRBD2 (5 bases). This chain's CDR3 is CASSEGRATIGETQYF. Here the CDR3 DNA reads TGTGCCAGCAGTGAAGGTCGGGCGACTATCGGGGAGACCCAGTACTTC.